This T cell receptor beta chain came from a study of Tregs in tolerant kidney transplant recipients. Study at large: Related graft donors supplied nonmyeloablative bone marrow transplants, and mixed chimerism was transient.

CDR1 and CDR2 from the germline V gene are MNHEY and SVGAGI. Unmatched junction bases numbered 8, after V lost 6 bases and J lost 7 bases. This CDR3 spans 15 amino acids. Regarding this clone: The target antigen is unknown.

Overall study results and limits: Tolerant patients' donor-specific Tregs expanded beyond overall Tregs, suggesting antigen-driven growth. The small number of patients limits these findings pending further validation. Biological reproducibility was not directly addressed in this study.

Assay used: immunoSEQ multiplex PCR; TCRdb lists only in-frame clones, some missing. The data show roughly 80,000 clones, 95% to 98% seen once. The chain carries TRBV6-5 and TRBJ1-3; 11 nucleotides line up with TRBD1. The sequencing used CD4+ T cells from blood, collected before the transplant. The clonotype originates from a human donor who received a combined kidney and bone marrow transplant. Written as DNA, the CDR3 is TGTGCCAGCAGGCCCGGACAGGGGGCGCGGAACACCATATATTTT. It yields the protein CASRPGQGARNTIYF.